The source of this T cell receptor (beta chain) is a study of shared clonotypes between healthy human individuals. Per the original data handling: Junction-only sequences without quality scores came from ImmunoSEQ, so filtering differed. The method was immunoSEQ multiplex PCR; TCRdb's version includes in-frame clones alone and lacks a portion of them. That table is the source of V, J and clone size, and D and trimming were worked out from the DNA. There are 300,000 or so clones in the sample; roughly 70% occur only once, and approximately 10% lies in the top ten. The CDR3 spans 16 residues. The J segment lost 7 bases and the V segment lost 3 bases, leaving 14 bases of the junction unmatched. The germline V gene encodes CDR1 SGHDT and CDR2 YYEEEE.

The chain carries TRBV5-6 and TRBJ2-7; 9 bases are a match to TRBD2. Sample: memory CD4+ T cells sorted from blood. Subset of the sample: CD45RA-negative fraction. This receptor was obtained from a man aged 30 to 45 in good health. CDR3 loop: CASSSRNSGRTGEQYF. The CDR3 DNA is TGTGCCAGCAGCTCCCGAAATAGCGGGAGAACGGGAGAGCAGTACTTC.